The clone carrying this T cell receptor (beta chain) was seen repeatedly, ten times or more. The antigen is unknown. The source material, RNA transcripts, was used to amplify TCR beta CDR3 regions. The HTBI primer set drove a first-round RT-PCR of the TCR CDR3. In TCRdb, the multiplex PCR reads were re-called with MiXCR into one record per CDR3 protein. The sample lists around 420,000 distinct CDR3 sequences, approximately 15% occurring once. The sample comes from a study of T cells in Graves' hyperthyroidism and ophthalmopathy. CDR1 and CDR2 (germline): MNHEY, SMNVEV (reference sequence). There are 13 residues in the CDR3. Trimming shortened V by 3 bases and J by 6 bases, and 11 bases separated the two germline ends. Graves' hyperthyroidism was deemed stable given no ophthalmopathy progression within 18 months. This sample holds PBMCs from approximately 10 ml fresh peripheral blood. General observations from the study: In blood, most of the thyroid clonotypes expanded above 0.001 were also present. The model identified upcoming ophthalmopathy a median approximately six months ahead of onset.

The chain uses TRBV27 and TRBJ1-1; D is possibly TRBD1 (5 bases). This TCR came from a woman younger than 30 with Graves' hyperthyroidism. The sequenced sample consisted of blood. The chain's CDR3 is CASSFRERSEAFF. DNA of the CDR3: TGTGCCAGCAGTTTCAGGGAGAGGTCTGAAGCTTTCTTT.